The 14 T cell receptor beta chains listed next were all sequenced from one sample in a study of blood T cell repertoires in COVID-19 (dated by TCRdb to between 2020 and 2021). The library came from the immunoSEQ multiplex PCR assay. TCRdb stores this immuneACCESS table with in-frame sequences only. Part of the clones is absent; in the studies checked, under half of the shortfall reflects unresolved V genes, and no reason is known for the rest. This sample has a few hundred thousand clones in its table, and roughly 86% of those were observed once. The ten largest clonotypes hold about 2% of the sample. The sample taken for sequencing was PBMCs or T cells enriched from blood (not recorded which). Receptor source: a woman aged 60-75 years who had recovered from COVID-19.

J is TRBJ1-5 and V is TRBV9; D possibly corresponds to TRBD1 (5 bases). The CDR3 is 20 amino acids. Germline V gene data show CDR1 as SGDLS and CDR2 as YYNGEE. Trimming removed 3 bases from V and 0 bases from J, with 25 bases in between. Here the CDR3 reads CASSAPGVPDDPYSNQPQHF. The CDR3 nucleotides are TGTGCCAGCAGCGCCCCGGGGGTTCCCGACGACCCTTATAGCAATCAGCCCCAGCATTTT.

The rearrangement joins TRBV27 to TRBJ1-1; D gene unclear. In germline, CDR1 is MNHEY, CDR2 SMNVEV (reference sequence). This CDR3 has 13 amino acids. Trimming removed 5 bases at V and 4 bases at J, with 11 bases between. CDR3 DNA sequence: TGTGCCAGCAGTCCCCACGGAGGCACTGAAGCTTTCTTT. Translating gives CASSPHGGTEAFF.

The chain couples TRBV5-1 to TRBJ1-1; D possibly corresponds to TRBD1 (6 bases). Trimming took 3 bases from V and 1 from J, leaving 10 bases between them. Looked up from germline, CDR1 is SGHRS and CDR2 is YFSETQ. This CDR3 contains 14 residues. This CDR3 is CASSYRDTNTEAFF. The CDR3 nucleotides are TGCGCCAGCAGCTACAGGGATACGAACACTGAAGCTTTCTTT.

CDR3 nucleotide sequence: TGTGCCACAATTATTACTATGAACACTGAAGCTTTCTTT. Its protein is CATIITMNTEAFF. The chain employs TRBV28 and TRBJ1-1, with D uncertain. Trimming removed 10 bases at V and 0 bases at J, with 12 bases between. CDR3 size: 13 residues. From germline, CDR1 is MDHEN and CDR2 SYDVKM.

The rearrangement uses TRBV6-1 and TRBJ1-3; tentative D call: TRBD1 (5 bases). Germline V gene lookup returns CDR1 MNHNS and CDR2 SASEGT. This CDR3 has 15 residues. Between the trimmed V and J ends, which lost 1 base and 2 bases, there was a span of 9 bases. The CDR3 DNA reads TGTGCCAGCAGTGAAGAGGCAGGGACTGGAAACACCATATATTTT. Translation gives CASSEEAGTGNTIYF.

The chain links TRBV3-1 (or the pseudogene TRBV3-2) to TRBJ1-5; D is unresolved. Trimming left V 5 bases short and J 2 bases short, with 10 bases between. Germline CDR1 is LGHDT and CDR2 is YNNKEL (reference sequence). The CDR3 length is 14 residues. CDR3 amino acids: CASSSVRGNQPQHF. The CDR3 DNA is TGTGCCAGCAGCTCAGTGCGGGGCAATCAGCCCCAGCATTTT.

This clone was recorded only once. The J gene is TRBJ2-2, the V gene TRBV7-9; perhaps TRBD2 as D (6 bases). V lost 8 bases, J lost 7 bases, and 20 bases lay in between. The CDR3 consists of 15 residues. In germline, CDR1 is SEHNR, CDR2 FQNEAQ (reference sequence). The CDR3 reads CASPPPGGFGGELFF. The DNA for the CDR3 is TGTGCCAGCCCCCCCCCTGGGGGGTTCGGCGGGGAGCTGTTTTTT.

This clone was picked up a small number of times. The chain joins TRBV5-6 to TRBJ2-7; D might be TRBD1 (6 bases). Germline assignment: CDR1 SGHDT and CDR2 YYEEEE. V lost 4 bases and J lost 3, with 17 bases in between. There are 15 residues in the CDR3. Here the CDR3 reads CASSLGQTFYYEQYF. The CDR3 DNA sequence: TGTGCCAGCAGCCTTGGACAGACCTTCTACTACGAGCAGTACTTC.

The CDR3 bases are TGTGCCTCGGGACAGGGGTTTACGGGCTACACCTTC. It codes for CASGQGFTGYTF. V usage is TRBV28 and J usage is TRBJ1-2; 10 positions match TRBD1. The junction had 8 bases not matched to a gene; V was cut back by 11 bases and J by 8 bases. Germline lookup yields CDR1 MDHEN and CDR2 SYDVKM. This CDR3 is built from 12 residues.

In regard to this clone: Other nucleotide sequences in the sample specify the same CDR3. The chain recombines TRBV5-1 with TRBJ2-1; 12 nucleotides agree with TRBD2. This CDR3 is 15 amino acids long. Germline V lookup: CDR1 SGHRS, CDR2 YFSETQ. The V segment lost 3 bases and the J segment 7 bases; nucleotides outside the gene matches: 5. CDR3: CASSSLAGGPNEQFF. For the CDR3, the DNA is TGCGCCAGCAGCTCTCTAGCGGGAGGGCCGAATGAGCAGTTCTTC. The complete variable domain, with remaining parts taken from reference TRBV5-1 and TRBJ2-1, reads KAGVTQTPRYLIKTRGQQVTLSCSPISGHRSVSWYQQTPGQGLQFLFEYFSETQRNKGNFPGRFSGRQFSNSRSEMNVSTLELGDSALYLCASSSLAGGPNEQFFGPGTRLTVL.

The chain is built from TRBV6-5 and TRBJ2-2; D remains unclear. CDR1 MNHEY and CDR2 SVGAGI come from the germline V gene. The CDR3 is 14 amino acids. Between the trimmed V and J ends, which lost 7 bases and 4 bases, there was a span of 13 bases. The DNA for the CDR3 is TGTGCCAGCATGATTCAGGTGTCCACCGGGGAGCTGTTTTTT. This codes for CASMIQVSTGELFF.

This rearrangement joins TRBV21-1 to TRBJ2-2; the D call in the table, TRBD2, was not verified against the DNA. TRBV21-1 corresponds to a pseudogene. This CDR3 spans 15 amino acids. The CDR3 spells CASSTIGLATGELFF. CDR3 coding DNA: TGTGCCAGCAGCACGATCGGACTCGCCACCGGGGAGCTGTTTTTT.

V and J are TRBV6-5 and TRBJ1-1, with D possibly TRBD1 on 5 matching bases. The CDR3 has 12 amino acids. CDR1 and CDR2 (germline): MNHEY, SVGAGI. Deletions cut 8 bases from V and 10 bases from J, with 17 bases between. CDR3 coding DNA: TGTGCCAGCCCGGATCAGGGCGCTCTAGCTTTCTTT. It is translated as CASPDQGALAFF.

The chain carries TRBV15 and TRBJ1-1; D is ambiguous. Trimming took 0 bases from V and 4 from J, leaving 12 bases between them. Germline assignment: CDR1 LNHNV and CDR2 YYDKDF (reference sequence). The CDR3 runs 15 residues. The CDR3 loop reads CATSRDSGVVTEAFF. CDR3 coding DNA: TGTGCCACCAGCAGAGATAGCGGGGTGGTCACTGAAGCTTTCTTT.